This T cell receptor (beta chain) was sequenced during a study of blood T cell repertoires in COVID-19. Overall study: The analysed material was cDNA or gDNA that came from T cells, B-cell-depleted T cells, or PBMCs.

V was shortened by 5 bases and J by 4 bases, with 20 bases between the two germline ends. The CDR3 loop spans 16 amino acids. The germline CDR1 and CDR2 sequences are MNHEY and SMNVEV (reference sequence). In Seattle, patients joined the study during active infection and were tracked longitudinally. Libraries were prepared by immunoSEQ multiplex PCR; TCRdb keeps only in-frame clonotypes and omits some of them. The table records about 190,000 clones, roughly 82% of them present only once. The rearrangement joins TRBV27 to TRBJ1-2; D unresolved. Sequencing used peripheral blood. This clonotype was obtained from a woman aged 60 to 75 with COVID-19, enrolled during active disease. The chain's CDR3 is CASSRGLGSWGYGYTF. Here the CDR3 DNA reads TGTGCCAGCAGTCGGGGTTTGGGGAGCTGGGGCTATGGCTACACCTTC.